The clone carrying this T cell receptor (beta chain) was recorded many times. Its specificity is not known. The CDR3 is 15 residues long. V shed 2 bases and J 1 base; nucleotides not matched to a gene: 3. Looked up from germline, CDR1 is SGHRS and CDR2 is YFSETQ. This sample stems from a study of post-analysis software for immune sequencing data. Findings of the study overall: About 5 TRBV segments occurring more often in patients than controls included TRBV5-6, TRBV5-1 and TRBV20-1.

Built from TCR beta cDNA, the libraries had unique molecular identifiers in them. It was from roughly 1.1 to 9.2 million T cells that approximately 500,000 cDNA molecules came. TCRdb re-called the PCR reads through MiXCR, storing one row per CDR3 protein. The sample has about 800,000 distinct CDR3 sequences; approximately 30% are singletons. Sequencing was carried out using blood. The clonotype was recovered from a girl between 10 and 17 years old with multiple sclerosis. The V gene is TRBV5-1, the J gene TRBJ2-3; TRBD1 matches 8 bases. CDR3: CASSFMTGGTDTQYF. Written as DNA, the CDR3 is TGCGCCAGCAGCTTTATGACAGGGGGCACAGATACGCAGTATTTT.